This T cell receptor beta chain is drawn from a study of blood T cell repertoires in COVID-19 (dated by TCRdb to about 2020). About the study as a whole: The collaborator samples originated in the United States, Italy and Spain and spanned the acute and convalescent phases of COVID-19. The material from the prospective study consisted of cDNA or gDNA derived from T cells, B-cell-depleted T cells, or PBMCs. The dataset comprised deeply sampled blood TCRbeta repertoires from subjects exposed to, actively infected with, or recovered from COVID-19. The repertoires were made available in a free public database intended to serve as a resource for research on the immune response to SARS-CoV-2. The samples were drawn from the first 160 participants of the ongoing ImmuneRACE study and from 1,254 subjects provided by 6 global collaborators. The sample metadata nearly always contained a de-identified subject ID, COVID-19 status, age in years and sex. HLA class I and class II types, where available, came from metadata supplied by the sample provider rather than from assay-based typing. Broader findings and caveats from the paper: The amount of clinical and demographic metadata varied by source and participant and was provided uncurated.

There are 14 amino acids in the CDR3, from cysteine to phenylalanine inclusive. Solely the CDR3 DNA is kept, with 42 bases framed from the first base. The germline V gene (reference sequence) supplies CDR1 GTSNPN and CDR2 SVGIG. V has 2 bases trimmed and J has 8 bases trimmed; junction bases matching no gene number 11. TCRbeta CDR3 regions were amplified from genomic DNA using the immunoSEQ Assay, a bias-controlled multiplex PCR. The source study handled its data this way. Within the assay, amplification of reference gene primers was used to estimate how many nucleated cells each sample contained. To quantify the absolute abundance of each unique TCRbeta CDR3 rearrangement, sequence reads were collapsed and filtered. For each sample, productive Simpson clonality was calculated by taking the square root of Simpson's diversity index across productive rearrangements. TCRdb stores this immuneACCESS table with in-frame sequences only. Part of the clones is absent; in the studies checked, under half of the shortfall reflects unresolved V genes, and no reason is known for the rest. The V and J calls and clone size come from that table; D and trimming were worked out from the DNA. The sample table records 200,000 to 250,000 clones; approximately 78% of these occur just once. The ten largest account for about 10% of the sample.

Concerning this clone: Its cognate antigen has yet to be identified. Within one base of it there is no much larger clone, and no base qualities were kept.

Collaborating institutions collected whole blood in K2EDTA tubes following their own protocols. For TCRbeta analysis, collaborator samples were shipped as frozen whole blood, as isolated PBMCs, or as DNA extracted from either sample type. Sequenced material: peripheral blood. The source of this sequence is a woman aged 80 or over with acute or convalescent COVID-19. This sequence uses TRBV30 and TRBJ1-2, with TRBD1 matching 7 junction bases. The CDR3 reads as follows: CAWSLRRGIGGYTF. At the DNA level, the sequence is TGTGCCTGGAGTCTACGCAGGGGGATTGGCGGCTACACCTTC.